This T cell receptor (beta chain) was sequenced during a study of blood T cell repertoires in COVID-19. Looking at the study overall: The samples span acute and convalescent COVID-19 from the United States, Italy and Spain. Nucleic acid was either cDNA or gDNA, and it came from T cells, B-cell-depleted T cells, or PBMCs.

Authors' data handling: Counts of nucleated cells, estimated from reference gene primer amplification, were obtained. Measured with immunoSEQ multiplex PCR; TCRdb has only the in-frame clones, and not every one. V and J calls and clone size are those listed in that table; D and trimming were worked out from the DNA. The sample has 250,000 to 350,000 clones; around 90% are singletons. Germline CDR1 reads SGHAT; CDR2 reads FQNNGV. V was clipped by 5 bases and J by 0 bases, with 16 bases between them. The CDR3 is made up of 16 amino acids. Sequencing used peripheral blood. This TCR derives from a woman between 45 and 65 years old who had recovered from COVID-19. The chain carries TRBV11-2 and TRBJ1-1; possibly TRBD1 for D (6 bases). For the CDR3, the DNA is TGTGCCAGCAGCCCCCGACAGGAATCCCTGAACACTGAAGCTTTCTTT. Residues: CASSPRQESLNTEAFF. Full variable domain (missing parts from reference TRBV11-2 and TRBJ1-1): EAGVAQSPRYKIIEKRQSVAFWCNPISGHATLYWYQQILGQGPKLLIQFQNNGVVDDSQLPKDRFSAERLKGVDSTLKIQPAKLEDSAVYLCASSPRQESLNTEAFFGQGTRLTVV.